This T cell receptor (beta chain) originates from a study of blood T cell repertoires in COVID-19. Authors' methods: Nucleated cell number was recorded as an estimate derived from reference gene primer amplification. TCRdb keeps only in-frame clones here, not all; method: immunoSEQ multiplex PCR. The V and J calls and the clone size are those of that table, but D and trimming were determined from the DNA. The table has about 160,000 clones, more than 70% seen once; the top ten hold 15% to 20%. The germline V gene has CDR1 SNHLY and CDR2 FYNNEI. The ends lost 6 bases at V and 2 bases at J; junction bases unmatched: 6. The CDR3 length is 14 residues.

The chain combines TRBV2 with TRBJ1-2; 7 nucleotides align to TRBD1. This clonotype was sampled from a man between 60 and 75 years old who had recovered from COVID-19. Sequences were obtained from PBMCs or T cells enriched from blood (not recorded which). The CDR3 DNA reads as TGTGCCAGCAGACAGGGGATGGAGAACTATGGCTACACCTTC. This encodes CASRQGMENYGYTF.